This TCR beta chain was profiled in a study of T cell changes during pregnancy in multiple sclerosis. The CDR3 is made up of 12 amino acids. Trimming took 5 bases from V and 9 from J, leaving 14 bases between them. The V gene's germline CDR1 is GTSNPN and CDR2 SVGIG (reference sequence). Sequencing used immunoSEQ multiplex PCR; TCRdb keeps in-frame clones, though not all of them. The table includes approximately 37,000 clones, 70% to 90% detected once. The receptor was derived from a female donor with multiple sclerosis, enrolled in a pregnancy study. This chain joins TRBV30 and TRBJ2-1; tentatively, D is TRBD2 (6 bases). Sequences were derived from CD8+ T cells from peripheral blood mononuclear cells, sampled in the first trimester of pregnancy. DNA for the CDR3: TGTGCCTGGCAGATCACTAGCATTGAGCAGTTCTTC. This codes for CAWQITSIEQFF.